The present T cell receptor (beta chain) was sequenced within a study of T cells after yellow fever vaccination. Study results and limitations: Once the booster was given, most primary-vaccination clones reappeared, at approximately 97% for CD4 and roughly 91% for CD8.

Concerning this clonotype: Its antigen is unidentified.

Generation of TCR cDNA used 5'RACE template switching (which added a universal primer site and UMIs). TCRdb analysed the 5' RACE reads with MiXCR anew, one entry per CDR3 protein. The sample gives some 320,000 distinct CDR3 sequences, approximately 8% of which show up once; about 3.7% is in the top ten. Trimming at V came to 1 base and at J to 8 bases, leaving 11 bases not matched to a gene. This CDR3 comprises 17 residues. Germline V lookup: CDR1 KGHSH, CDR2 LQKENI. This sample comprised CD4+ T cells sorted from PBMCs, obtained 5 days after the yellow fever booster vaccination. The chain carries TRBV18 and TRBJ2-1; 10 bases match TRBD2. The sequence derives from a man between 18 and 29 years old who received the YFV17D yellow fever vaccine. CDR3 region: CASSPRRESGGAHEQFF. The CDR3 DNA follows: TGTGCCAGCTCACCACGGCGAGAGAGCGGGGGGGCCCATGAGCAGTTCTTC.